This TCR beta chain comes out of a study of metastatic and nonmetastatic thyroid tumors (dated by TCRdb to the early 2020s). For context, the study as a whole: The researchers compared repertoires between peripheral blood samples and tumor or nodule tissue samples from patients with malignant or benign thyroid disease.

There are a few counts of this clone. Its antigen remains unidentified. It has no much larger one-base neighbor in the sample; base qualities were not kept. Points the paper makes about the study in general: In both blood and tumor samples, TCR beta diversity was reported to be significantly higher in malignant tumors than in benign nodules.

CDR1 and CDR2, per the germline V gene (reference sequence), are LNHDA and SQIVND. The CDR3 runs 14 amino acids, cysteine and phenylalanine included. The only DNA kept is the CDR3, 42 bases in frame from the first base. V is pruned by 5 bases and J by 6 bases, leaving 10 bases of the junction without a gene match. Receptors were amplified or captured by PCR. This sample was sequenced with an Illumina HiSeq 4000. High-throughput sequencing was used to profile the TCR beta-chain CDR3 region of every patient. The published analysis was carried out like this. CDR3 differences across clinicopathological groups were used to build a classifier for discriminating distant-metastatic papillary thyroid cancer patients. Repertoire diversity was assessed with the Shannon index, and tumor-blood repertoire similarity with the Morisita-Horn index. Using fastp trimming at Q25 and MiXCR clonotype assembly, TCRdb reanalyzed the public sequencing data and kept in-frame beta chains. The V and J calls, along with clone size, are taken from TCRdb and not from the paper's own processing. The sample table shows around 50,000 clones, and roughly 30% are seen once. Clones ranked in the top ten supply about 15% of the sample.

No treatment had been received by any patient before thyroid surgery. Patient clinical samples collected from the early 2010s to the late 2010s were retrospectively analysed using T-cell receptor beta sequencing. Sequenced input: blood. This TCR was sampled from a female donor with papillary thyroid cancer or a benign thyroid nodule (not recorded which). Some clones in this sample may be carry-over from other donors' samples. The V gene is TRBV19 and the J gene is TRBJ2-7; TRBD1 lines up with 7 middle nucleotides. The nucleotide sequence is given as TGTGCCAGTAGTTCACCCTGGGACAGTACCGAGCAGTACTTC. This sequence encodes CASSSPWDSTEQYF. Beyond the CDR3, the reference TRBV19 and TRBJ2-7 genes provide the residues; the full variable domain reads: DGGITQSPKYLFRKEGQNVTLSCEQNLNHDAMYWYRQDPGQGLRLIYYSQIVNDFQKGDIAEGYSVSREKKESFPLTVTSAQKNPTAFYLCASSSPWDSTEQYFGPGTRLTVT.